This T cell receptor (beta chain) was captured by sequencing in a study of shared clonotypes between healthy human individuals. Using immunoSEQ multiplex PCR, the repertoire was profiled, and TCRdb retains in-frame clones only, with some absent. The profile shows about 1.1 million clones, approximately 80% of them singletons. Germline assignment: CDR1 MNHEY and CDR2 SMNVEV (reference sequence). CDR3 length: 14 amino acids. V was shortened by 2 bases and J by 5 bases, with 13 bases between the two germline ends. This receptor was obtained from a man aged 18-30 years in good health. Some clones in this sample may be carry-over from other donors' samples. This chain uses TRBV27 with TRBJ2-7, with D possibly TRBD1 on 5 matching bases. Sequencing used memory CD4+ T cells from PBMCs. The subset: CD45RA-negative fraction. The CDR3 is CASSLRRENHEQYF. CDR3 nucleotide sequence: TGTGCCAGCAGTTTACGCAGGGAAAATCACGAGCAGTACTTC.